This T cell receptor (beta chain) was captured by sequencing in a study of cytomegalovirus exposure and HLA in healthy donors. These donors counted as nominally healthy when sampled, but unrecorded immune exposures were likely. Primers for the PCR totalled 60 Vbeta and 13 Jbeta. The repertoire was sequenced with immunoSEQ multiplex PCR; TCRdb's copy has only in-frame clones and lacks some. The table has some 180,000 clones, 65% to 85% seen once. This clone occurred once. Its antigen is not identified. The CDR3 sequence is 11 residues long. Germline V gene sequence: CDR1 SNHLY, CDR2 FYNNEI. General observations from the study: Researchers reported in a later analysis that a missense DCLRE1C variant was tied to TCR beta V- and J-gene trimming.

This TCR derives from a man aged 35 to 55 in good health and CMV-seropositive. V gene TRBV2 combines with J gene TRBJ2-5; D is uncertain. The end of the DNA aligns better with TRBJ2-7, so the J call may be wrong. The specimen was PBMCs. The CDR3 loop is CASSGSYEQYF. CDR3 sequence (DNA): TGTGCCAGCAGCGGGTCCTACGAGCAGTACTTC.